This entry lists 19 T cell receptor beta chains sequenced from one sample in a study of naive and memory T cell subsets. Findings and limits, study-wide: Possibly reflecting memory cells re-expressing CD45RA, a few larger clonotypes occurred in naive repertoires, especially CD8.

An equimolar mix of two oligonucleotides served as the beta constant-region primer for TRBC1 and TRBC2. Nested alpha and beta constant-region primers with the SP2 primer drove four PCR rounds on ligated cDNA. TCRdb used MiXCR to reprocess the UMI-ligation and nested PCR reads, holding one entry per CDR3 protein. The profile shows 150,000 or so distinct CDR3 sequences, roughly 22% of them singletons. For these TCRs, the target antigens are not known. Sequencing input: naive CD4+ T cells from blood. The receptors shown here come from a human donor in good health.

This clonotype has at least ten counts. The genes are TRBV29-1 and TRBJ2-7, with unresolved D. CDR1 and CDR2 from the germline V gene are SQVTM and ANQGSEA. The V end was cut by 4 bases, the J end by 1 base, with 8 bases between. The CDR3 has 12 amino acids. The CDR3 reads CSVVVTSYEQYF. CDR3 nucleotides: TGCAGCGTTGTAGTCACTTCCTACGAGCAGTACTTC.

The CDR3 sequence: CASSLRGVYEQYF. CDR3 sequence (DNA): TGTGCCAGCAGTTTAAGGGGGGTGTACGAGCAGTACTTC. The chain uses TRBV27 and TRBJ2-7; D may match TRBD1 or TRBD2 (6 bases each). This CDR3 is built from 13 residues. Germline CDR1 MNHEY, CDR2 SMNVEV (reference sequence). Trimming stripped 2 bases from V and 4 bases from J, with 9 bases between.

CDR3 sequence reads: CASSLSGRASFGQFF. The CDR3 region has the DNA TGTGCCAGCAGTCTCAGCGGGAGGGCTAGTTTTGGGCAGTTCTTC. The chain joins TRBV28 to TRBJ2-1, with 10 nucleotides matching TRBD2. This CDR3 has 15 amino acids. V trimming: 5 bases; J trimming: 12 bases; junction bases outside the gene matches: 13. Germline V gene lookup returns CDR1 MDHEN and CDR2 SYDVKM. The whole variable domain, filled in from reference TRBV28 and TRBJ2-1, reads DVKVTQSSRYLVKRTGEKVFLECVQDMDHENMFWYRQDPGLGLRLIYFSYDVKMKEKGDIPEGYSVSREKKERFSLILESASTNQTSMYLCASSLSGRASFGQFFGPGTRLTVL.

This clonotype turned up a few times. The chain couples TRBV7-9 to TRBJ2-1; D remains unclear. Germline V lookup: CDR1 SEHNR, CDR2 FQNEAQ (reference sequence). The CDR3 consists of 14 residues. Trimming stripped 5 bases from V and 6 bases from J, with 14 bases between. The CDR3: CASSPADVLNEQFF. CDR3 coding DNA: TGTGCCAGCAGCCCAGCCGACGTGCTCAATGAGCAGTTCTTC.

This clonotype was found a few times. The chain combines TRBV7-2 with TRBJ1-1; D is uncertain. Per germline, CDR1 SGHTA and CDR2 FQGNSA. CDR3 length equals 13 residues. V was pared by 6 bases and J by 1 base, with 9 bases between. The CDR3 nucleotides read TGTGCCAGCAGTCAGCAGCCGAACACTGAAGCTTTCTTT. This gives the protein CASSQQPNTEAFF.

This clonotype was observed a few times. The rearrangement uses TRBV24-1 and TRBJ1-5; D unclear. The CDR3 covers 12 residues. CDR1 and CDR2 from the germline V gene are KGHDR and SFDVKD. V was clipped by 1 base and J by 7 bases, with 4 bases between them. CDR3 sequence reads: CATSDFGQPQHF. CDR3 bases: TGTGCCACCAGTGATTTCGGGCAGCCCCAGCATTTT.

The rearrangement joins TRBV12-3 or TRBV12-4 to TRBJ2-5; D is unresolved. Between the trimmed V and J ends, which lost 0 bases and 5 bases, there was a span of 13 bases. CDR3 size: 15 residues. The CDR3 nucleotides are TGTGCCAGCAGTTTAGCCCTAGGGTTCCGGGAGACCCAGTACTTC. Its protein product is CASSLALGFRETQYF.

CDR3 residues: CASSLTGSVGEQFF. The CDR3 coding sequence is TGTGCCAGCAGCTTGACAGGGTCAGTTGGTGAGCAGTTCTTC. V gene TRBV5-6 combines with J gene TRBJ2-1, with D possibly matching TRBD1 (6 bases). Deletions cut 1 base from V and 9 bases from J, with 14 bases between. Looked up from germline, CDR1 is SGHDT and CDR2 is YYEEEE. The CDR3 loop spans 14 amino acids. The variable domain in full, completed from reference TRBV5-6 and TRBJ2-1, reads DAGVTQSPTHLIKTRGQQVTLRCSPKSGHDTVSWYQQALGQGPQFIFQYYEEEERQRGNFPDRFSGHQFPNYSSELNVNALLLGDSALYLCASSLTGSVGEQFFGPGTRLTVL.

This clonotype was seen more than once but under ten times. The chain couples TRBV29-1 to TRBJ2-5; 7 bases line up with TRBD2. The V gene's germline CDR1 is SQVTM and CDR2 ANQGSEA. The junction had 7 bases not matched to a gene; V was cut back by 0 bases and J by 6 bases. This CDR3 comprises 14 residues. Written as DNA, the CDR3 is TGCAGCGTTGAAGAAGGCGGGGGTCGGAAGACCCAGTACTTC. Translated: CSVEEGGGRKTQYF. The complete variable domain, with remaining parts taken from reference TRBV29-1 and TRBJ2-5, reads SAVISQKPSRDICQRGTSLTIQCQVDSQVTMMFWYRQQPGQSLTLIATANQGSEATYESGFVIDKFPISRPNLTFSTLTVSNMSPEDSSIYLCSVEEGGGRKTQYFGPGTRLLVL.

This clonotype was observed a handful of times. The chain joins TRBV29-1 to TRBJ2-1, with unresolved D. V was clipped by 5 bases and J by 0 bases, with 14 bases between them. This CDR3 is built from 15 residues. CDR1 SQVTM and CDR2 ANQGSEA come from the germline V gene. The CDR3 region has the DNA TGCAGCGTTTCTACGGACGGAAGCTCCTACAATGAGCAGTTCTTC. Amino acid sequence: CSVSTDGSSYNEQFF.

This clonotype has a handful of counts. V is TRBV3-1 and J is TRBJ1-1, with 7 positions matching TRBD1. This CDR3 contains 14 residues. The germline gives CDR1 LGHDT, CDR2 YNNKEL (reference sequence). The trim removed 5 bases at V and 5 bases at J, leaving 8 bases unmatched. CDR3 in amino acids: CASSLQGSGTEAFF. In DNA form, the CDR3 reads TGTGCCAGCAGCTTACAGGGGAGTGGGACTGAAGCTTTCTTT.

This clonotype was seen many times. The chain joins TRBV29-1 to TRBJ1-4; D possibly corresponds to TRBD1 (6 bases). The length of the CDR3 is 15 residues. V was pared by 4 bases and J by 7 bases, with 19 bases between. From germline, CDR1 is SQVTM and CDR2 ANQGSEA. CDR3 protein: CSVALGGNLREKLFF. DNA of the CDR3: TGCAGCGTTGCCCTCGGGGGCAACCTGCGTGAAAAACTGTTTTTT.

This clonotype was observed a handful of times. J is TRBJ2-2 and V is TRBV7-2, with 9 bases fitting TRBD2. J lost 4 bases, V lost 0 bases, and 6 bases had no gene match. CDR3 length: 17 residues. CDR1 SGHTA and CDR2 FQGNSA come from the germline V gene. The CDR3 DNA follows: TGTGCCAGCAGCTTAGCGGAGCGGGAGGCTTCCACCGGGGAGCTGTTTTTT. This sequence encodes CASSLAEREASTGELFF.

V is TRBV28 and J is TRBJ2-4; no definite D call. CDR3 length equals 15 residues. Germline lookup yields CDR1 MDHEN and CDR2 SYDVKM. V dropped 6 bases and J dropped 1 base, with 13 bases sitting between them. This CDR3 reads CASSSLALAKNIQYF. The CDR3 nucleotides are TGTGCCAGCAGCTCTTTGGCGTTGGCCAAAAACATTCAGTACTTC.

The rearrangement uses TRBV20-1 and TRBJ2-3; 8 bases line up with TRBD1. Germline lookup yields CDR1 DFQATT and CDR2 SNEGSKA (reference sequence). The CDR3 spans 14 residues. V shed 0 bases and J 4 bases; nucleotides not matched to a gene: 3. The CDR3 nucleotides are TGCAGTGCTAGAGATCTCAGGGGGCCAGATACGCAGTATTTT. It specifies CSARDLRGPDTQYF.

This clonotype occurred many times. In DNA, the CDR3 is TGTGCCTGTTACAAGGGAATGGGGTCTGGGGCCAACGTCCTGACTTTC. Protein: CACYKGMGSGANVLTF. The chain is built from TRBV30 and TRBJ2-6; D is undetermined. Germline-derived CDR1 and CDR2 are GTSNPN and SVGIG (reference sequence). V lost 6 bases and J lost 1, with 16 bases in between. This CDR3 contains 16 residues. The full variable domain, completed using reference TRBV30 and TRBJ2-6, is SQTIHQWPATLVQPVGSPLSLECTVEGTSNPNLYWYRQAAGRGLQLLFYSVGIGQISSEVPQNLSASRPQDRQFILSSKKLLLSDSGFYLCACYKGMGSGANVLTFGAGSRLTVL.

This clonotype appeared a few times. V is TRBV11-2 and J is TRBJ2-3; 14 positions match TRBD2. Germline lookup yields CDR1 SGHAT and CDR2 FQNNGV. This CDR3 is built from 16 residues. V was pared by 5 bases and J by 7 bases, with 8 bases of the junction left unmatched. DNA of the CDR3: TGTGCCAGCAGCCCCGGGACTAGCGGGAGTTCTTATACGCAGTATTTT. Translated: CASSPGTSGSSYTQYF.

V is TRBV9 and J is TRBJ2-2; tentative D call: TRBD2 (6 bases). CDR1 and CDR2 from the germline V gene are SGDLS and YYNGEE. The germline V and J ends were trimmed by 8 bases and 2 bases, with 19 bases remaining between them. This CDR3 is built from 16 residues. The CDR3 DNA is TGTGCCAGTAGTACTAGCCGGCTATATAACACCGGGGAGCTGTTTTTT. Translating gives CASSTSRLYNTGELFF.

The sample holds many counts of this clonotype. The chain has TRBV29-1 and TRBJ2-5; D not resolved. This CDR3 is 12 amino acids long. Trimming took 7 bases from V and 8 from J, leaving 17 bases between them. The germline V gene has CDR1 SQVTM and CDR2 ANQGSEA. CDR3 region: CSAVEVGLTQYF. The CDR3 DNA reads TGCAGCGCTGTCGAGGTGGGGTTAACCCAGTACTTC.